These 24 T cell receptor beta chains share one sample of origin, sequenced in a study of cytomegalovirus exposure and HLA in healthy donors. PCR amplification relied on 60 Vbeta primers (plus 13 Jbeta primers). The repertoire was sequenced with immunoSEQ multiplex PCR; TCRdb's copy has only in-frame clones and lacks some. Found here are under 200,000 clones, around 80% of them singletons; the top ten hold approximately 3.4%. Material: PBMCs. These receptors all come from a woman aged 45-65 years in good health and CMV-seropositive.

CDR3 DNA: TGTGCCAGCAGTTTCCGGACAGGACGTGGCTACACCTTC. Encoded protein: CASSFRTGRGYTF. This chain uses TRBV27 with TRBJ1-2; 7 nucleotides agree with TRBD1. The germline V gene has CDR1 MNHEY and CDR2 SMNVEV (reference sequence). The J segment lost 7 bases and the V segment lost 3 bases, leaving 5 bases of the junction unmatched. CDR3 length equals 13 residues.

This chain links TRBV7-6 with TRBJ2-5; tentatively, D is TRBD1 (6 bases). The DNA end favors TRBJ2-7, so the J call may be wrong. This CDR3 contains 16 residues. Germline V lookup: CDR1 SGHVS, CDR2 FNYEAQ. The CDR3 DNA reads TGTGCCAGCAGCCCGCGCGTGGGGGCCCTTTCCTACGAGCAGTACTTC. It translates to CASSPRVGALSYEQYF.

The CDR3: CASSRPTSVAAEQYF. The CDR3, as DNA: TGCGCCAGCAGCCGGCCCACTAGCGTAGCTGCCGAGCAGTACTTC. The chain links TRBV5-1 to TRBJ2-7, with TRBD2 matching over 7 bases. V lost 4 bases and J lost 6; bases outside the gene matches: 13. The CDR3 has 15 amino acids. CDR1 and CDR2 (germline): SGHRS, YFSETQ.

The chain recombines TRBV10-1 with TRBJ2-5; D possibly corresponds to TRBD2 (5 bases). This CDR3 is 13 amino acids long. The V gene's germline CDR1 is WNHNN and CDR2 SYGVQD (reference sequence). The germline V and J ends were trimmed by 3 bases and 3 bases, with 8 bases remaining between them. CDR3 in amino acids: CASSDTREETQYF. The CDR3 DNA reads as TGCGCCAGCAGTGATACTAGAGAAGAGACCCAGTACTTC.

The CDR3 reads CASSTEGNQPQHF. The CDR3 region has the DNA TGTGCCAGCAGTACCGAGGGTAATCAGCCCCAGCATTTT. The rearrangement links TRBV2 to TRBJ1-5; D not resolved. With 5 bases removed from V and 4 bases from J, the gap between germline ends came to 9 bases. The CDR3 loop spans 13 amino acids. In germline, CDR1 is SNHLY, CDR2 FYNNEI.

This sequence joins TRBV6-5 and TRBJ2-2; D perhaps matches TRBD1 (5 bases). CDR3 size: 15 residues. The V gene lost 6 bases and the J gene lost 5 bases, with 16 bases spanning the gap. The germline CDR1 and CDR2 sequences are MNHEY and SVGAGI. DNA of the CDR3: TGTGCCAGCAGCTTGACAGCGTTAATAACCGGGGAGCTGTTTTTT. Protein: CASSLTALITGELFF.

Remarks on this clone: The junction does not match germline at one end; this may be a read error. This sequence joins TRBV30 and TRBJ2-4; 9 bases agree with TRBD1. Looked up from germline, CDR1 is GTSNPN and CDR2 is SVGIG (reference sequence). This CDR3 region has 12 residues. CDR3 protein: CAGTGQGNSQYF. The CDR3 nucleotides read TGTGCCGGCACGGGACAGGGTAACAGTCAGTACTTC.

This chain connects TRBV28 to TRBJ2-1, with TRBD1 matching over 7 bases. Germline V gene data show CDR1 as MDHEN and CDR2 as SYDVKM. The CDR3 contains 13 residues. V lost 2 bases, J lost 9 bases, and 4 bases stayed unmatched. The CDR3 protein is CASSLIHRGEQFF. CDR3 nucleotides: TGTGCCAGCAGTTTAATCCACAGGGGTGAGCAGTTCTTC.

The CDR3 DNA reads as TGTGCCATATCTAGCGACACCGGGGAGCTGTTTTTT. Its protein is CAISSDTGELFF. J is TRBJ2-2 and V is TRBV10-3; D perhaps matches TRBD2 (6 bases). V lost 9 bases and J 3 bases, leaving 8 bases between the germline ends. Germline V gives CDR1 ENHRY, CDR2 SYGVKD. This CDR3 spans 12 amino acids.

The chain uses TRBV11-3 and TRBJ2-1, with a tentative D call TRBD2 (5 bases). The V and J ends lost 0 bases and 3 bases respectively, with 9 bases between them. This CDR3 has 15 residues. Germline lookup yields CDR1 SGHNT and CDR2 YENEEA. The CDR3 coding sequence is TGTGCCAGCAGCTTAGATCCGGGGATCTACAATGAGCAGTTCTTC. Translated, it gives CASSLDPGIYNEQFF.

The J gene is TRBJ2-1, the V gene TRBV10-3, with D tentatively TRBD2 (6 bases). CDR3 size: 17 residues. V was trimmed by 2 bases and J by 4 bases, leaving 18 bases between them. Germline CDR1 ENHRY, CDR2 SYGVKD. For the CDR3, the DNA is TGTGCCATCAGTGAGCGGGGAGGAGCGGGTAATTACAATGAGCAGTTCTTC. Translation gives CAISERGGAGNYNEQFF.

This clone was seen only a few times. V gene TRBV11-2 combines with J gene TRBJ1-5; D is unclear. The CDR3 sequence is 15 residues long. V lost 1 base to trimming and J lost 6 bases, with 13 bases between them. Germline values: CDR1 SGHAT, CDR2 FQNNGV. CDR3 residues: CASSLGPASGQPQHF. In DNA form, the CDR3 reads TGTGCCAGCAGCTTAGGGCCTGCTAGCGGTCAGCCCCAGCATTTT.

This chain uses TRBV4-1 with TRBJ1-2; D is unclear. Between the trimmed V and J ends, which lost 0 bases and 8 bases, there was a span of 16 bases. This CDR3 contains 15 residues. Germline CDR1 is MGHRA and CDR2 is YSYEKL. In nucleotides, the CDR3 is TGCGCCAGCAGCCAAGAAGCCAGTTTGCAGGCCGGCTACACCTTC. Translated, it gives CASSQEASLQAGYTF.

The chain couples TRBV27 to TRBJ2-5; D is unclear. The CDR3 loop spans 13 amino acids. The V and J ends lost 5 bases and 9 bases respectively, with 16 bases between them. The V gene's germline CDR1 is MNHEY and CDR2 SMNVEV (reference sequence). CDR3 protein: CASSGDNLQAQYF. The CDR3 nucleotides are TGTGCCAGCAGTGGTGACAATCTCCAGGCCCAGTACTTC.

This clone was counted once. V is TRBV28 and J is TRBJ2-1; D is uncertain. Germline V gene lookup returns CDR1 MDHEN and CDR2 SYDVKM. Trimming stripped 5 bases from V and 3 bases from J, with 14 bases between. The CDR3 extends over 15 amino acids. This chain's CDR3 is CASSLPQAIYNEQFF. The CDR3 DNA follows: TGTGCCAGCAGTCTCCCGCAGGCAATCTACAATGAGCAGTTCTTC.

This sequence joins TRBV4-1 and TRBJ1-3; D is unresolved. Trimming shortened V by 5 bases and J by 0 bases, and 5 bases separated the two germline ends. The CDR3 is 13 residues long. CDR1 is MGHRA, CDR2 YSYEKL, per germline. The CDR3 region is CASSSLSGNTIYF. Here the CDR3 DNA reads TGCGCCAGCAGCTCACTCTCTGGAAACACCATATATTTT.

V and J are TRBV7-2 and TRBJ1-3, with 8 bases fitting TRBD1. The CDR3 extends over 16 amino acids. With 3 bases clipped from V and 4 bases from J, the junction kept 8 bases outside the gene matches. The germline gives CDR1 SGHTA, CDR2 FQGNSA. The CDR3 DNA is TGTGCCAGCAGCTTCCGCCCTGGACAGGGCGGAAACACCATATATTTT. Its protein is CASSFRPGQGGNTIYF.

V usage is TRBV28 and J usage is TRBJ2-7; D possibly corresponds to TRBD2 (5 bases). CDR1 is MDHEN, CDR2 SYDVKM, per germline. The CDR3 is 12 amino acids. The germline V and J ends were trimmed by 7 bases and 8 bases, with 15 bases remaining between them. CDR3 nucleotide sequence: TGTGCCAGCAACTCCGGGAACGGCAAGCAGTACTTC. As protein: CASNSGNGKQYF. Supplemented by reference TRBV28 and TRBJ2-7, the full variable domain reads DVKVTQSSRYLVKRTGEKVFLECVQDMDHENMFWYRQDPGLGLRLIYFSYDVKMKEKGDIPEGYSVSREKKERFSLILESASTNQTSMYLCASNSGNGKQYFGPGTRLTVT.

The chain carries TRBV5-5 and TRBJ2-2; maybe TRBD1 (6 bases). V lost 0 bases, J lost 6 bases, and 9 bases lay in between. The CDR3 extends over 14 amino acids. Germline CDR1 and CDR2: SGHKS and YYEKEE (reference sequence). The CDR3: CASSLAGDAGELFF. The CDR3 nucleotides are TGTGCCAGCAGCTTGGCAGGGGACGCCGGGGAGCTGTTTTTT.

V is TRBV6-5 and J is TRBJ2-1, with 8 bases that match TRBD1. CDR1 MNHEY and CDR2 SVGAGI come from the germline V gene. The CDR3 covers 14 residues. V lost 2 bases and J lost 5; bases outside the gene matches: 2. The CDR3 here is CASSYGTGDNEQFF. CDR3 nucleotide sequence: TGTGCCAGCAGTTACGGGACAGGAGACAATGAGCAGTTCTTC.

This sequence joins TRBV9 and TRBJ1-2; D gene uncertain. The V end lost 1 base, the J end lost 6 bases, and 13 bases lay between the germline ends. CDR1 is SGDLS and CDR2 is YYNGEE in the germline V gene. The CDR3 length is 14 residues. DNA of the CDR3: TGTGCCAGCAGCGTATCTCCAGGCGAAGATGGCTACACCTTC. Amino acid sequence: CASSVSPGEDGYTF.

The genes are TRBV7-2 and TRBJ2-7, with unresolved D. In germline, CDR1 is SGHTA, CDR2 FQGNSA. The CDR3 covers 14 residues. Trimming left V 5 bases short and J 2 bases short, with 13 bases between. The CDR3 DNA follows: TGTGCCAGCAGCGCGACATATTCCACCTACGAGCAGTACTTC. Encoded protein: CASSATYSTYEQYF.

The gene calls are TRBV9 and TRBJ2-2, with 8 bases identical to TRBD2. The CDR3 has 15 residues. V lost 4 bases and J lost 7; bases outside the gene matches: 9. The germline V gene encodes CDR1 SGDLS and CDR2 YYNGEE. CDR3 coding DNA: TGTGCCAGCAGCCCTCGGGGGGGCTATGACGGGGAGCTGTTTTTT. Translation gives CASSPRGGYDGELFF.

The CDR3 sequence is CASSQDLGARGYTF. CDR3 nucleotide sequence: TGCGCCAGCAGCCAAGATCTGGGGGCGCGAGGCTACACCTTC. V is TRBV4-3 and J is TRBJ1-2, with D possibly matching TRBD1 (6 bases). Germline lookup yields CDR1 LGHNA and CDR2 YSLEER. The V and J ends lost 0 bases and 8 bases respectively, with 13 bases between them. This CDR3 has 14 residues.